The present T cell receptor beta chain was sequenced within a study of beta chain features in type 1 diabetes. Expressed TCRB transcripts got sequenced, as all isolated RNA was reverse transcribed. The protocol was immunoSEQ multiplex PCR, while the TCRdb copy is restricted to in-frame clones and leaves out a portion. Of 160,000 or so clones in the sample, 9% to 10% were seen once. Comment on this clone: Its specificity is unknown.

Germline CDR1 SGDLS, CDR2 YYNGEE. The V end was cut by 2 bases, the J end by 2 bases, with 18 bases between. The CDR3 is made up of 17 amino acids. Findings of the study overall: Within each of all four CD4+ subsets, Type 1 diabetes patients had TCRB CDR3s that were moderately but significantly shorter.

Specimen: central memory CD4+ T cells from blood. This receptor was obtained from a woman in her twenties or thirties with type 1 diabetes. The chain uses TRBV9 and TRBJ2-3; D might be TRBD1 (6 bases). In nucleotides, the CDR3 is TGTGCCAGCAGCGTTCTCCCGATGACAGGCCTCACAGATACGCAGTATTTT. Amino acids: CASSVLPMTGLTDTQYF.